This TCR beta chain stems from a study of blood T cell repertoires in COVID-19. Across the whole study: The United States, Italy and Spain supplied acute and convalescent COVID-19 samples. PBMCs, B-cell-depleted T cells, or T cells were the source of the cDNA or gDNA that made up the material.

TCRdb's table, derived via immunoSEQ multiplex PCR, lists solely in-frame clones and lacks some. In the table there are about 86,000 clones, roughly 83% of which are singletons. The CDR3 has 17 residues. Trimming left V 0 bases short and J 4 bases short, with 16 bases between. CDR1 is LGHDT, CDR2 YNNKEL, per germline (reference sequence). The source of this sequence is a woman older than 75 with active or convalescent COVID-19. The J gene is TRBJ2-1, the V gene TRBV3-1 (or the pseudogene TRBV3-2), with D tentatively TRBD2 (5 bases). The sample consisted of peripheral blood. The CDR3 sequence is CASSQDPGLPIYNEQFF. Written as DNA, the CDR3 is TGTGCCAGCAGCCAAGATCCCGGACTTCCTATATACAATGAGCAGTTCTTC.